The 9 T cell receptor beta chains given below trace back to one sample, sequenced in a study of blood T cell repertoires in COVID-19. Assay used: immunoSEQ multiplex PCR; TCRdb lists only in-frame clones, some missing. The table records about 320,000 clones, over 85% of them present only once. The sequenced sample was peripheral blood. Receptor source: a woman in her 30s with COVID-19, enrolled during active disease.

The chain employs TRBV30 and TRBJ2-2; no definite D call. The CDR3 loop spans 13 amino acids. Germline CDR1 reads GTSNPN; CDR2 reads SVGIG (reference sequence). V lost 0 bases to trimming and J lost 6 bases, with 8 bases between them. The CDR3 DNA sequence: TGTGCCTGGAGTGTATGGTCGGCCGGGGAGCTGTTTTTT. Its translation is CAWSVWSAGELFF. Variable domain in full (rest from reference TRBV30 and TRBJ2-2): SQTIHQWPATLVQPVGSPLSLECTVEGTSNPNLYWYRQAAGRGLQLLFYSVGIGQISSEVPQNLSASRPQDRQFILSSKKLLLSDSGFYLCAWSVWSAGELFFGEGSRLTVL.

The J gene is TRBJ1-4, the V gene TRBV15; no clear D gene. The V end was cut by 0 bases, the J end by 6 bases, with 11 bases between. The CDR3 spans 15 residues. Germline CDR1 and CDR2: LNHNV and YYDKDF (reference sequence). The CDR3 DNA is TGTGCCACCAGCAGAGACCAGGTTGCGTATGAAAAACTGTTTTTT. It codes for CATSRDQVAYEKLFF.

The V and J genes are TRBV6-5 and TRBJ1-6; 7 bases fit TRBD1. The CDR3 covers 13 residues. Per the germline V gene, CDR1 is MNHEY and CDR2 is SVGAGI. The junction had 6 bases not matched to a gene; V was cut back by 11 bases and J by 5 bases. Written as DNA, the CDR3 is TGTGCCGCAGGGACAGCAAATAATTCACCCCTCCACTTT. This encodes CAAGTANNSPLHF.

The rearrangement joins TRBV11-2 to TRBJ1-1; D is possibly TRBD1 (6 bases). Germline V gene sequence: CDR1 SGHAT, CDR2 FQNNGV. The CDR3 is 14 residues long. V lost 5 bases to trimming and J lost 6 bases, with 16 bases between them. DNA of the CDR3: TGTGCCAGCAGCCCATGGGGGCGAGGCGCTGAAGCTTTCTTT. The encoded protein is CASSPWGRGAEAFF.

The rearrangement uses TRBV6-1 and TRBJ2-7; tentatively, D is TRBD2 (5 bases). CDR1 is MNHNS, CDR2 SASEGT, per germline. The CDR3 loop spans 16 amino acids. Trimming removed 3 bases at V and 0 bases at J, with 15 bases between. CDR3 bases: TGTGCCAGCAGTGAGGCCCGAACGGGAAGCTCCTACGAGCAGTACTTC. Protein sequence: CASSEARTGSSYEQYF.

This clone has only a few counts. The chain links TRBV19 to TRBJ1-5; tentative D call: TRBD1 (5 bases). This CDR3 contains 13 residues. The germline gives CDR1 LNHDA, CDR2 SQIVND (reference sequence). With 7 bases removed from V and 5 bases from J, the gap between germline ends came to 12 bases. As DNA, the CDR3 is TGTGCCAGTACCGTGGACAAGTATCAGCCCCAGCATTTT. Translating it yields CASTVDKYQPQHF.

The genes are TRBV5-6 and TRBJ1-2; D not resolved. The CDR3 covers 13 residues. V was cut by 4 bases and J by 8 bases, with 15 bases left in between. CDR1 is SGHDT and CDR2 is YYEEEE in the germline V gene. The CDR3 DNA follows: TGTGCCAGCAGCGCGAAAAGTGAGAGGGGCTACACCTTC. It is translated as CASSAKSERGYTF.

V and J are TRBV19 and TRBJ1-2, with 8 bases aligning to TRBD1. The CDR3 runs 13 residues. In germline, CDR1 is LNHDA, CDR2 SQIVND (reference sequence). V shed 4 bases, J shed 5 bases, and the junction held 3 bases outside the gene matches. CDR3: CASSTYRGYGYTF. DNA for the CDR3: TGTGCCAGTAGTACGTACAGGGGGTATGGCTACACCTTC.

This clone came up a few times. J is TRBJ2-7 and V is TRBV7-2; 11 positions match TRBD2. The length of the CDR3 is 15 residues. CDR1 is SGHTA, CDR2 FQGNSA, per germline. The trim removed 3 bases at V and 3 bases at J, leaving 4 bases unmatched. CDR3 in DNA: TGTGCCAGCAGCTTTAGCGGGGGGGCTAGCTACGAGCAGTACTTC. This sequence encodes CASSFSGGASYEQYF. Combining the CDR3 with reference TRBV7-2 and TRBJ2-7 gives the whole variable domain GAGVSQSPSNKVTEKGKDVELRCDPISGHTALYWYRQSLGQGLEFLIYFQGNSAPDKSGLPSDRFSAERTGGSVSTLTIQRTQQEDSAVYLCASSFSGGASYEQYFGPGTRLTVT.